Presented here are 24 T cell receptor beta chains from one specimen sequenced in a study of coeliac disease. Method: immunoSEQ multiplex PCR; TCRdb's copy keeps in-frame clones and lacks some. This repertoire shows thousands of clones, 60% to 65% found once; its top ten account for approximately 23%. Specimen: lymphocytes from the gut lamina propria. The receptors originated from a woman aged 25 to 39 without celiac disease.

This chain links TRBV9 with TRBJ1-5, with D perhaps matching TRBD1 (5 bases). With 0 bases removed from V and 6 bases from J, the gap between germline ends came to 10 bases. The length of the CDR3 is 14 residues. The germline CDR1 and CDR2 sequences are SGDLS and YYNGEE. CDR3 amino acids: CASSVDGAGQPQHF. CDR3 nucleotides: TGTGCCAGCAGCGTAGATGGGGCCGGTCAGCCCCAGCATTTT.

This sequence joins TRBV5-6 and TRBJ1-1; no firm D call. The CDR3 contains 14 residues. Germline V gives CDR1 SGHDT, CDR2 YYEEEE. V shed 0 bases and J shed 6 bases, with 12 bases lying between them. The CDR3 sequence is CASSLAQVRAEAFF. The CDR3 bases are TGTGCCAGCAGCTTGGCACAAGTTCGGGCTGAAGCTTTCTTT.

V and J are TRBV11-2 and TRBJ1-4; a possible D gene is TRBD1 (6 bases). CDR1 is SGHAT, CDR2 FQNNGV, per germline. The CDR3 has 13 amino acids. Trimming took 4 bases from V and 10 from J, leaving 13 bases between them. The CDR3 spells CASSSGTPGKLFF. Here the CDR3 DNA reads TGTGCCAGCAGCTCTGGGACACCGGGAAAACTGTTTTTT.

CDR3 in amino acids: CASSLEGPTNEKLFF. CDR3 sequence (DNA): TGTGCCAGCAGTTTAGAGGGCCCAACTAATGAAAAACTGTTTTTT. The V call is TRBV28, the J call TRBJ1-4; no firm D call. Germline V gene data show CDR1 as MDHEN and CDR2 as SYDVKM. V dropped 2 bases and J dropped 0 bases, with 7 bases sitting between them. The CDR3 consists of 15 residues.

This rearrangement joins TRBV29-1 to TRBJ2-1; weak D call: TRBD2 (5 bases). Deletions cut 1 base from V and 3 bases from J, with 16 bases between. This CDR3 spans 16 amino acids. Germline V gene lookup returns CDR1 SQVTM and CDR2 ANQGSEA. The CDR3 here is CSVEGVVARGYNEQFF. The CDR3 DNA sequence: TGCAGCGTTGAAGGTGTAGTAGCCCGGGGCTACAATGAGCAGTTCTTC.

The genes are TRBV2 and TRBJ2-7; unclear D gene. The CDR3 consists of 13 residues. Germline V gene sequence: CDR1 SNHLY, CDR2 FYNNEI. Trimming removed 4 bases from V and 4 bases from J, with 11 bases in between. DNA for the CDR3: TGTGCCAGCAGTGGACACCAGAAGTACGAGCAGTACTTC. Encoded protein: CASSGHQKYEQYF.

This clone was found a few times. The chain joins TRBV27 to TRBJ1-5; the D gene is possibly TRBD1 (5 bases). The germline gives CDR1 MNHEY, CDR2 SMNVEV (reference sequence). This CDR3 is 14 amino acids long. V was shortened by 8 bases and J by 7 bases, with 18 bases between the two germline ends. The CDR3 reads CASGGSRAKQPQHF. CDR3 in DNA: TGTGCCAGCGGGGGGAGCAGGGCGAAACAGCCCCAGCATTTT.

In the case of this clone: One end of the junction varies from germline; a read error may be responsible. V is TRBV19 and J is TRBJ1-1; D perhaps matches TRBD1 (6 bases). CDR1 and CDR2 (germline): LNHDA, SQIVND (reference sequence). The CDR3 contains 15 residues. The CDR3 DNA reads TGTGCCAGTAGTATATGGGGACAAAGTAACACTGACGCTTTCTTT. Its translation is CASSIWGQSNTDAFF. The full variable domain, with the rest looked up from reference TRBV19 and TRBJ1-1, is DGGITQSPKYLFRKEGQNVTLSCEQNLNHDAMYWYRQDPGQGLRLIYYSQIVNDFQKGDIAEGYSVSREKKESFPLTVTSAQKNPTAFYLCASSIWGQSNTDAFFGQGTRLTVV.

This clone is deemed medium-sized (0.01 to 0.1%). The rearrangement links TRBV20-1 to TRBJ1-1; D remains unclear. V lost 0 bases, J lost 6 bases, and 5 bases lay in between. The length of the CDR3 is 11 residues. The germline V gene encodes CDR1 DFQATT and CDR2 SNEGSKA (reference sequence). CDR3: CSARDSPEAFF. The CDR3 DNA follows: TGCAGTGCTAGAGATAGCCCTGAAGCTTTCTTT.

In its sample, this clone was seen a few times. The chain uses TRBV28 and TRBJ1-6, with a weak D call TRBD1 (6 bases). Germline CDR1 and CDR2: MDHEN and SYDVKM. CDR3 length: 15 amino acids. V was clipped by 6 bases and J by 6 bases, with 15 bases between them. The DNA for the CDR3 is TGTGCCAGCAGGGTATCAGGGGTCGGTAATTCACCCCTCCACTTT. Translating gives CASRVSGVGNSPLHF.

V gene TRBV6-1 combines with J gene TRBJ2-1; 12 bases are a match to TRBD2. Trimming at V came to 6 bases and at J to 9 bases, leaving 9 bases not matched to a gene. From germline, CDR1 is MNHNS and CDR2 SASEGT. CDR3 length: 15 amino acids. As DNA, the CDR3 is TGTGCCAGCAGCAGACTAGCGGGGGCTGTCGGTGAGCAGTTCTTC. Protein product: CASSRLAGAVGEQFF.

V usage is TRBV11-2 and J usage is TRBJ1-2; D gene uncertain. V gave up 3 bases and J gave up 6 bases, with 11 bases separating them. The germline V gene has CDR1 SGHAT and CDR2 FQNNGV. The CDR3 runs 13 residues. Here the CDR3 DNA reads TGTGCCAGCAGCTTGGCTTTCGGGAATGGCTACACCTTC. Its translation is CASSLAFGNGYTF.

J is TRBJ2-1 and V is TRBV5-6; 11 nucleotides agree with TRBD1. Germline CDR1 and CDR2: SGHDT and YYEEEE. This CDR3 comprises 15 residues. The trim removed 4 bases at V and 12 bases at J, leaving 12 bases unmatched. CDR3 nucleotide sequence: TGTGCCAGCAGCCGCGGCGGAGGACAGGGGGCGGGGCAGTTCTTC. Translation: CASSRGGGQGAGQFF.

This clone was detected only a few times. The chain uses TRBV11-2 and TRBJ1-6; 8 bases match TRBD1. The CDR3 has 18 amino acids. The germline CDR1 and CDR2 sequences are SGHAT and FQNNGV. V dropped 1 base and J dropped 6; count of bases not matched to a gene: 11. The CDR3 DNA sequence: TGTGCCAGCAGCTTAGTCGGACAGGGAATAGGGGCTAATTCACCCCTCCACTTT. Protein sequence: CASSLVGQGIGANSPLHF.

The chain's CDR3 is CASSQDSLEHNEQFF. Written as DNA, the CDR3 is TGTGCCAGCAGCCAAGATTCCCTAGAGCACAATGAGCAGTTCTTC. The chain has TRBV4-2 and TRBJ2-1; D is uncertain. The germline V gene encodes CDR1 LGHNA and CDR2 YNFKEQ. The CDR3 covers 15 residues. Between the trimmed V and J ends, which lost 0 bases and 5 bases, there was a span of 11 bases.

The CDR3 spells CASSQDLGTDYEQYF. CDR3 nucleotide sequence: TGCGCCAGCAGCCAAGATCTCGGGACAGATTACGAGCAGTACTTC. The rearrangement links TRBV4-1 to TRBJ2-7; 7 positions match TRBD1. CDR1 and CDR2 (germline): MGHRA, YSYEKL. This CDR3 spans 15 amino acids. V lost 0 bases, J lost 4 bases, and 6 bases stayed unmatched.

The J gene is TRBJ2-1, the V gene TRBV2, with 7 bases that match TRBD2. V lost 4 bases and J lost 7; bases outside the gene matches: 7. The V gene's germline CDR1 is SNHLY and CDR2 FYNNEI. This CDR3 has 14 amino acids. In DNA form, the CDR3 reads TGTGCCAGCAGTGTGACCGGACTAGATAATGAGCAGTTCTTC. It is translated as CASSVTGLDNEQFF. The complete variable domain, with remaining parts taken from reference TRBV2 and TRBJ2-1, reads EPEVTQTPSHQVTQMGQEVILRCVPISNHLYFYWYRQILGQKVEFLVSFYNNEISEKSEIFDDQFSVERPDGSNFTLKIRSTKLEDSAMYFCASSVTGLDNEQFFGPGTRLTVL.

The chain combines TRBV19 with TRBJ1-5; 8 nucleotides align to TRBD1. V trimming: 3 bases; J trimming: 7 bases; junction bases outside the gene matches: 8. This CDR3 contains 15 residues. Germline CDR1 is LNHDA and CDR2 is SQIVND (reference sequence). The CDR3 region is CASSIRQGRAQPQHF. DNA for the CDR3: TGTGCCAGTAGTATTCGACAGGGGAGGGCACAGCCCCAGCATTTT.

This clone was counted a single time. The J gene is TRBJ1-2, the V gene TRBV28; 8 bases fit TRBD1. The CDR3 loop spans 15 amino acids. Germline V gene sequence: CDR1 MDHEN, CDR2 SYDVKM. The V gene end was trimmed by 2 bases and the J gene end by 6 bases; junction bases not matched to a gene: 8. The CDR3 reads CASSLGDRSHHGYTF. For the CDR3, the DNA is TGTGCCAGCAGTTTAGGGGACAGGAGCCATCATGGCTACACCTTC.

This clone was seen a single time. V and J are TRBV9 and TRBJ1-3; TRBD1 agrees at 7 bases. The germline V gene encodes CDR1 SGDLS and CDR2 YYNGEE. Trimming removed 3 bases from V and 1 base from J; junction bases left unmatched: 7. This CDR3 contains 16 residues. Here the CDR3 reads CASSGGRGRSGNTIYF. CDR3 sequence (DNA): TGTGCCAGCAGCGGGGGTAGGGGGCGTTCTGGAAACACCATATATTTT.

The rearrangement links TRBV7-9 to TRBJ1-2; D unclear. The length of the CDR3 is 10 residues. From germline, CDR1 is SEHNR and CDR2 FQNEAQ (reference sequence). Trimming took off 5 bases at V and 8 bases at J, with 6 bases between the two ends. CDR3 nucleotides: TGTGCCAGCAGCCCCTTGGGCTACACCTTC. Translation: CASSPLGYTF.

With regard to this clone: This likely reflects a read error, since a far larger clone is one base away. V is TRBV5-1 and J is TRBJ1-6; D is perhaps TRBD1 (5 bases). CDR3 length: 17 residues. The germline V and J ends were trimmed by 0 bases and 0 bases, with 10 bases remaining between them. Germline V CDR1 and CDR2: SGHRS, YFSETQ. CDR3 loop: CASSLGDGSSYNSPLHF. The CDR3 nucleotides are TGCGCCAGCAGCTTGGGGGACGGGAGCTCCTATAATTCACCCCTCCACTTT.

The chain uses TRBV11-2 and TRBJ2-4; TRBD2 might be the D (6 bases). V shed 0 bases and J shed 9 bases, with 12 bases lying between them. The CDR3 length is 14 residues. Per the germline V gene, CDR1 is SGHAT and CDR2 is FQNNGV. In nucleotides, the CDR3 is TGTGCCAGCAGCTTAGATACGCTCGGGGGCATTCAGTACTTC. The encoded protein is CASSLDTLGGIQYF. The variable domain in full, completed from reference TRBV11-2 and TRBJ2-4, reads EAGVAQSPRYKIIEKRQSVAFWCNPISGHATLYWYQQILGQGPKLLIQFQNNGVVDDSQLPKDRFSAERLKGVDSTLKIQPAKLEDSAVYLCASSLDTLGGIQYFGAGTRLSVL.

Concerning this clone: Other nucleotide sequences from this sample produce the same CDR3. The genes are TRBV11-2 and TRBJ1-6; 9 positions agree with TRBD1. This CDR3 spans 14 amino acids. Germline V gene data show CDR1 as SGHAT and CDR2 as FQNNGV. The junction had 3 bases not matched to a gene; V was cut back by 2 bases and J by 10 bases. CDR3 bases: TGTGCCAGCAGCTTATGGGACAGGGAATCACCCCTCCACTTT. Its translation is CASSLWDRESPLHF.